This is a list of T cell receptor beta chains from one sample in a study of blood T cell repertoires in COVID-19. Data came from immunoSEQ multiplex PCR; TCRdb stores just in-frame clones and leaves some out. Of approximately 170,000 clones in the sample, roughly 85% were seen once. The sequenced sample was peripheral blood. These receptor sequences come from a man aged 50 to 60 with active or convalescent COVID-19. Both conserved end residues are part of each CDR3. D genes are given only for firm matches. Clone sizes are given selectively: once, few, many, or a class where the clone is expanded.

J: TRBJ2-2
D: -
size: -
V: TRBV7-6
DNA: TGTGCCAGCAGCTTAGCGGGCTCGGGATACACCGGGGAGCTGTTTTTT
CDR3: CASSLAGSGYTGELFF

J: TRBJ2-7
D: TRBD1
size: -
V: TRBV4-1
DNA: TGCGCCAGCAGCCAAGTGATCTCGACAGGGCTTTCCTACGAGCAGTACTTC
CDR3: CASSQVISTGLSYEQYF

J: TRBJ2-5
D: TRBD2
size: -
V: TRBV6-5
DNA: TGTGCCAGCAGGACTAGACTAGCTTCGTGGACCCAGTACTTC
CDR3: CASRTRLASWTQYF

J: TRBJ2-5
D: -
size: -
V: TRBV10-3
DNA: TGTGCCATCAGTGTTCGGCAAGAGACCCAGTACTTC
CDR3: CAISVRQETQYF

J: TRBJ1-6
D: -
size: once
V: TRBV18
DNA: TGTGCCAGCTCGCAAAGAGTGTCCAGGGCGAATTCACCCCTCCACTTT
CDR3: CASSQRVSRANSPLHF

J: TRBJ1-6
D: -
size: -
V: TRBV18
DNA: TGTGCCAGCTCACCATTTCCAGGTTTGGGTAATTCACCCCTCCACTTT
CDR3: CASSPFPGLGNSPLHF

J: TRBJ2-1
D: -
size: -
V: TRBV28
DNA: TGTGCCAGCAGTCCCGAGGGGGGGGGTAGAAATGAGCAGTTCTTC
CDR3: CASSPEGGGRNEQFF

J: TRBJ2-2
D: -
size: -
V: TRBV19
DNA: TGTGCCAGTAGTGTTAAGCGCGGGAACACCGGGGAGCTGTTTTTT
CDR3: CASSVKRGNTGELFF

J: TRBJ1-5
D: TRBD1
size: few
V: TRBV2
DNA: TGTGCCAGCAGTCAGACAGGGGGCGCGGGACAGCCCCAGCATTTT
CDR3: CASSQTGGAGQPQHF

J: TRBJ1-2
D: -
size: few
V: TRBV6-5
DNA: TGTGCCAGCAGTCGCACGCGGGCTGGCTACACCTTC
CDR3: CASSRTRAGYTF

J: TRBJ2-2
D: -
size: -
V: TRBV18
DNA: TGTGCCAGCTCACCGAAACAGGATAGCGGGGAGCTGTTTTTT
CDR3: CASSPKQDSGELFF

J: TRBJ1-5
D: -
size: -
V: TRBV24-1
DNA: TGTGCCACCGCTCAGGGGTTCAGGCAGCCCCAGCATTTT
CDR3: CATAQGFRQPQHF

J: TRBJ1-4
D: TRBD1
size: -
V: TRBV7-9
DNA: TGTGCCAGCAGCGAACAGGGGAAGGAAAAACTGTTTTTT
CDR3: CASSEQGKEKLFF

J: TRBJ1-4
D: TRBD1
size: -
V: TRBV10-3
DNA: TGTGCCATCGGAGGGGGCAGGTCGGAGGAAAAACTGTTTTTT
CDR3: CAIGGGRSEEKLFF

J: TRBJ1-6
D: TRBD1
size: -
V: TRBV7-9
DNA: TGTGCCAGCAGCTTAACACAGGGGGATAATTCACCCCTCCACTTT
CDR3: CASSLTQGDNSPLHF

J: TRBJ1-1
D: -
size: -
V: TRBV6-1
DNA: TGTGCCAGCAGTGAATACAAGACAGACTACACTGAAGCTTTCTTT
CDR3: CASSEYKTDYTEAFF

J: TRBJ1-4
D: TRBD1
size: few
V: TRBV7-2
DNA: TGTGCCAGCACAGGGGGCAATTATGAAAAACTGTTTTTT
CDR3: CASTGGNYEKLFF

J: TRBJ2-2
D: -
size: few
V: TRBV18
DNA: TGTGCCAGCTCACCCCCGACAGCTTGGGAGCTGTTTTTT
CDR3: CASSPPTAWELFF

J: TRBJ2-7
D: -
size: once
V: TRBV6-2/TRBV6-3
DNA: TGTGCCAGCAGCGAGGGAGTTAAGAGCGAGCAGTACTTC
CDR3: CASSEGVKSEQYF

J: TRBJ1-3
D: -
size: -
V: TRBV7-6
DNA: TGTGCCAGCAGCTTAGAGGTTTGGGCAGACTCTGGAAACACCATATATTTT
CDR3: CASSLEVWADSGNTIYF

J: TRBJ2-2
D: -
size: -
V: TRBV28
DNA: TGTGCCAGCAGTCCCCCCAGGTTCAACACCGGGGAGCTGTTTTTT
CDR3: CASSPPRFNTGELFF

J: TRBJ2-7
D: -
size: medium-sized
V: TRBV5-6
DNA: TGTGCCAGCAGCCCTACAGGGACCAATTACTACGAGCAGTACTTC
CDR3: CASSPTGTNYYEQYF

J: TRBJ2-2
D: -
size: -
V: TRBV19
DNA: TGTGCCAGTAGCGCTATCCCCGGGGAGCTGTTTTTT
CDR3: CASSAIPGELFF

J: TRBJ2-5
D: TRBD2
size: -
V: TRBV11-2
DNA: TGTGCCAGCAGCTTAGAGACTAGCGGGATGGGTACGGAGACCCAGTACTTC
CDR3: CASSLETSGMGTETQYF

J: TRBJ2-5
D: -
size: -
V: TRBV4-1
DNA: TGCGCCAGCAGCCAAGCCTCGGGGTCAGAGACCCAGTACTTC
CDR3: CASSQASGSETQYF

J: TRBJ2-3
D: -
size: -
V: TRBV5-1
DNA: TGCGCCAGCAGAATAGCGAGAGATACGCAGTATTTT
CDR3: CASRIARDTQYF

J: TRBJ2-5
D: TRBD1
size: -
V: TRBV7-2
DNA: TGTGCCAGCAGCCGGGGACAGGGGAAAGAAGAGACCCAGTACTTC
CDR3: CASSRGQGKEETQYF

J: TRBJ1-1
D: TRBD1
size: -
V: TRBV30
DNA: TGTGCCTCATTGGGGACAGGGGGTTTCTCGGCCACTGAAGCTTTCTTT
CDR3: CASLGTGGFSATEAFF

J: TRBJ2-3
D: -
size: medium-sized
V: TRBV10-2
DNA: TGCGCCAGCCGGGCAGATACGCAGTATTTT
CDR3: CASRADTQYF

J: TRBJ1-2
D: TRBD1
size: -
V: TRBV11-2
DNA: TGTGCCAGCAGCTCCCCTTCGGACAGGGCTTATGGCTACACCTTC
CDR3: CASSSPSDRAYGYTF

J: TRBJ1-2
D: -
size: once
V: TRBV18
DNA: TGTGCCAGCTCACCAGCAGGGTATGACTATGGCTACACCTTC
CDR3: CASSPAGYDYGYTF

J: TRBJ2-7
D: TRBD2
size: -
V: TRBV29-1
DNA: TGCAGCGGAAAACTAGCGGGGATGGGTAACGAGCAGTACTTC
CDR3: CSGKLAGMGNEQYF

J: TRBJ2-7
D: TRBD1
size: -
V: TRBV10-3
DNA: TGTGCCATCCGGGACAGGGAGTTTTTGGGCCCTGACTTAAGCTCCTACGAGCAGTACTTC
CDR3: CAIRDREFLGPDLSSYEQYF

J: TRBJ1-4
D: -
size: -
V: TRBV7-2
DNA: TGTGCCAGCAGCTTAGAGGTAGAGGGCTCAAGGGAAAAACTGTTTTTT
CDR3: CASSLEVEGSREKLFF

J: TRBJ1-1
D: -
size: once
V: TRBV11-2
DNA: TGTGCCAGCAGCTCGCTTCGGGAGGGACGGGGCACTGAAGCTTTCTTT
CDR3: CASSSLREGRGTEAFF

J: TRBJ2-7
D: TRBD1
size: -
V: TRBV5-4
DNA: TGTGCCAGCAGCTTGGCGGGACAGGGCCACTACGAGCAGTACTTC
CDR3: CASSLAGQGHYEQYF

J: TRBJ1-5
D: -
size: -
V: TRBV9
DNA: TGTGCCAGCAGCCCCCGGGGGAGGGACGATCAGCCCCAGCATTTT
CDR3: CASSPRGRDDQPQHF

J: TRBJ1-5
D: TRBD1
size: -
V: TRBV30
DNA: TGTGCCTGGAGTGCCGGGACAGCTAATCAGCCCCAGCATTTT
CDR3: CAWSAGTANQPQHF

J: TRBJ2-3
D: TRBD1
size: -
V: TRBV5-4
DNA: TGTGCCAGCAGCTTCAGGACAGGGGGCCGGTCAGATACGCAGTATTTT
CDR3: CASSFRTGGRSDTQYF

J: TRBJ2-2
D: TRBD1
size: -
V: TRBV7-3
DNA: TGTGCCAGCAGCCCGACAGGGGGCAACTTGAACACCGGGGAGCTGTTTTTT
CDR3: CASSPTGGNLNTGELFF

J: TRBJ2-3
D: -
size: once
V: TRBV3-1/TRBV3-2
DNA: TGTGCCAGCAGCCAACCCTTCCCTTTTACAGATACGCAGTATTTT
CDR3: CASSQPFPFTDTQYF